These 10 T cell receptor beta chains originate from one sample sequenced in a study of regulatory T cells in long-lasting Graves disease. Time point defined: newly diagnosed GD, antithyroid drugs for less than 3 months. PBMC-derived RNA was used for the TCR library. Construction of the TCR beta libraries employed iRepertoire HTBI primers in conjunction with Arm-PCR of CDR3 regions. TCRdb fed the multiplex PCR reads into MiXCR, producing one record per CDR3 protein. The sample holds roughly 400,000 distinct CDR3 sequences, 15% seen once. Another study also made use of these data, one on T cells in Graves' hyperthyroidism and ophthalmopathy.

This specimen was peripheral blood mononuclear cells (PBMCs), taken at new diagnosis, from a patient treated with antithyroid drugs. The receptors were sampled from a woman in her forties with Graves disease.

This clonotype was seen a handful of times. The chain recombines TRBV4-1 with TRBJ2-2, with D maybe TRBD1 (6 bases). V gave up 4 bases and J gave up 5 bases, with 11 bases separating them. Germline loops: CDR1 MGHRA, CDR2 YSYEKL. This CDR3 is built from 14 residues. The CDR3 sequence: CASSPGQLTGELFF. The CDR3 nucleotides read TGCGCCAGCAGCCCCGGACAGTTAACCGGGGAGCTGTTTTTT.

Notes on this clonotype: This sequence may be a read error, since a much larger clone differs from it by one base. In DNA form, the CDR3 reads TGCAGTGCTAGAGACCCTAGGGCTAGGCGGGGGGATACGCAGTGTTTT. Translation: CSARDPRARRGDTQCF. The chain combines TRBV20-1 with TRBJ2-3; TRBD2 agrees at 8 bases. Germline loops: CDR1 DFQATT, CDR2 SNEGSKA (reference sequence). The CDR3 is 16 residues long.

This clonotype was observed a handful of times. The chain uses TRBV6-5 and TRBJ2-4; unclear D gene. From germline, CDR1 is MNHEY and CDR2 SVGAGI. The CDR3 has 16 amino acids. Trimming took off 2 bases at V and 5 bases at J, with 16 bases between the two ends. This CDR3 reads CASSYTQHRIENIQYF. In DNA form, the CDR3 reads TGTGCCAGCAGTTACACCCAGCACAGAATCGAAAACATTCAGTACTTC.

The V call is TRBV20-1, the J call TRBJ2-1; 9 bases match TRBD2. The CDR3 has 16 amino acids. Germline assignment: CDR1 DFQATT and CDR2 SNEGSKA (reference sequence). With 1 base clipped from V and 6 bases from J, the junction kept 10 bases outside the gene matches. CDR3 nucleotide sequence: TGCAGTGCTAGAGCCGGCGGGAGGGCCCTCTTCAATGAGCAGTTCTTC. Protein sequence: CSARAGGRALFNEQFF.

The chain joins TRBV5-5 to TRBJ2-7, with 9 positions matching TRBD2. V lost 1 base, J lost 2 bases, and 7 bases stayed unmatched. CDR1 is SGHKS and CDR2 is YYEKEE in the germline V gene (reference sequence). The CDR3 length is 16 residues. DNA of the CDR3: TGTGCCAGCAGCTTGCTTCGGACTAGCGAGACCTACGAGCAGTACTTC. This translates into CASSLLRTSETYEQYF.

This clonotype has just a few counts. The chain uses TRBV3-1 and TRBJ1-2; D is possibly TRBD1 (6 bases). The CDR3 sequence is 15 residues long. Between the trimmed V and J ends, which lost 0 bases and 5 bases, there was a span of 13 bases. Germline assignment: CDR1 LGHDT and CDR2 YNNKEL (reference sequence). In DNA form, the CDR3 reads TGTGCCAGCAGCCAAGATAGTCAGGGGAGGTATGGCTACACCTTC. This translates into CASSQDSQGRYGYTF.

The CDR3 is CASSELGLNEQFF. The CDR3 DNA is TGTGCCAGCAGTGAATTGGGACTAAATGAGCAGTTCTTC. This chain uses TRBV6-2 or TRBV6-3 with TRBJ2-1, with 7 bases aligning to TRBD2. This CDR3 comprises 13 residues. Losses at the gene ends were 5 bases for V and 7 bases for J; bases not matched to a gene: 5. CDR1 and CDR2 (germline): MNHEY, SVGEGT.

This clonotype was seen many times. This chain connects TRBV12-3 or TRBV12-4 to TRBJ2-1; D is uncertain. The CDR3 consists of 13 residues. Trimming took off 3 bases at V and 5 bases at J, with 8 bases between the two ends. Here the CDR3 DNA reads TGTGCCAGCAGTTTGGGCAGACACAATGAGCAGTTCTTC. Protein product: CASSLGRHNEQFF.

This clonotype has at least ten counts. The rearrangement joins TRBV10-3 to TRBJ2-7; maybe TRBD1 (5 bases). Germline-derived CDR1 and CDR2 are ENHRY and SYGVKD. V lost 6 bases and J lost 2, with 8 bases in between. This CDR3 has 12 residues. This chain's CDR3 is CAISEDTYEQYF. In DNA, the CDR3 is TGTGCCATCAGCGAGGACACCTACGAGCAGTACTTC.

The rearrangement links TRBV27 to TRBJ2-7, with 9 bases fitting TRBD2. The J segment lost 9 bases and the V segment lost 3 bases, leaving 12 bases of the junction unmatched. The CDR3 runs to 15 residues. Germline V gene data show CDR1 as MNHEY and CDR2 as SMNVEV (reference sequence). CDR3 nucleotides: TGTGCCAGCAGTTTGTCGACTAGCGGAGTCCAGCGGCAGTACTTC. Protein: CASSLSTSGVQRQYF.